The 28 T cell receptor beta chains given below trace back to one sample, sequenced in a study of vaccination effects on CD4 cells after COVID-19. Before sequencing, viral peptide pools were used by the ViraFEST assay to expand antigen-specific CD4+ T cells. Isolation of CD4+ T cells took place after 10 to 11 days of culture. Testing of the vaccine recipients showed negative nucleocapsid antibodies and no prior SARS-CoV-2 infection. Sequencing used immunoSEQ multiplex PCR; TCRdb keeps in-frame clones, though not all of them. The data hold some 69,000 clones, with approximately 75% observed a single time. Their antigens are not known. Sequenced material: CD4+ T cells from PBMCs cultured with HCoV-NL63 spike peptides, taken before COVID-19 vaccination. These receptors all come from a human donor who received a COVID-19 vaccine.

V is TRBV6-5 and J is TRBJ1-1; D is unclear. Between the trimmed V and J ends, which lost 4 bases and 0 bases, there was a span of 12 bases. Germline assignment: CDR1 MNHEY and CDR2 SVGAGI. This CDR3 region has 15 residues. The chain's CDR3 is CASSLSNRMNTEAFF. The CDR3 bases are TGTGCCAGCAGTTTAAGTAACCGAATGAACACTGAAGCTTTCTTT.

The chain links TRBV24-1 to TRBJ2-3; D is uncertain. Germline-derived CDR1 and CDR2 are KGHDR and SFDVKD. V lost 3 bases and J 2 bases, leaving 5 bases between the germline ends. The length of the CDR3 is 13 residues. The chain's CDR3 is CATSDTDTDTQYF. The CDR3 nucleotides read TGTGCCACCAGTGATACGGACACAGATACGCAGTATTTT.

This rearrangement joins TRBV28 to TRBJ1-1, with D tentatively TRBD1 (6 bases). Trimming shortened V by 2 bases and J by 8 bases, and 6 bases separated the two germline ends. The CDR3 has 11 amino acids. CDR1 is MDHEN, CDR2 SYDVKM, per germline. CDR3 coding DNA: TGTGCCAGCAGTTTAGGACAGGAAGCTTTCTTT. This sequence encodes CASSLGQEAFF.

The chain couples TRBV5-8 to TRBJ2-2; 7 bases align to TRBD2. The CDR3 has 16 amino acids. The V gene's germline CDR1 is SGHTS and CDR2 YDEGEE. Trimming cost V 4 bases and J 4 bases; bases outside gene matches: 10. The CDR3 spells CASSHWTRASTGELFF. CDR3 sequence (DNA): TGTGCCAGCAGCCATTGGACTAGGGCGAGCACCGGGGAGCTGTTTTTT.

This clone was counted only a few times. The chain recombines TRBV2 with TRBJ2-2, with 8 nucleotides matching TRBD1. This CDR3 is built from 15 residues. Trimming cost V 8 bases and J 3 bases; bases outside gene matches: 8. Per germline, CDR1 SNHLY and CDR2 FYNNEI. CDR3 sequence reads: CASSRYRGDTGELFF. As DNA, the CDR3 is TGTGCCAGCTCCCGGTACAGGGGGGACACCGGGGAGCTGTTTTTT.

The rearrangement joins TRBV5-1 to TRBJ2-5; possibly TRBD2 for D (6 bases). Germline CDR1 is SGHRS and CDR2 is YFSETQ. The germline V and J ends were trimmed by 2 bases and 1 base, with 9 bases remaining between them. The CDR3 loop spans 14 amino acids. The CDR3 is CASSFGGGQETQYF. CDR3 sequence (DNA): TGCGCCAGCAGCTTTGGGGGAGGCCAAGAGACCCAGTACTTC.

The genes are TRBV19 and TRBJ1-5, with D unresolved. Trimming removed 1 base from V and 2 bases from J, with 9 bases in between. The CDR3 is 15 amino acids. Germline CDR1 and CDR2: LNHDA and SQIVND (reference sequence). CDR3 DNA sequence: TGTGCCAGTAGTATAGGAGGCGGGGGCAATCAGCCCCAGCATTTT. Residues: CASSIGGGGNQPQHF.

The chain recombines TRBV29-1 with TRBJ2-1; 7 bases map to TRBD1. With 6 bases clipped from V and 5 bases from J, the junction kept 7 bases outside the gene matches. The CDR3 sequence is 13 residues long. Germline-derived CDR1 and CDR2 are SQVTM and ANQGSEA. The CDR3 nucleotides read TGCAGCGTCTCGACAGGGTTGGACAATGAGCAGTTCTTC. This codes for CSVSTGLDNEQFF.

In its sample, this clone was seen once. This sequence joins TRBV7-3 and TRBJ2-3; D not certain. The CDR3 is 13 amino acids. V lost 5 bases, J lost 2 bases, and 8 bases lay in between. Germline V gene lookup returns CDR1 SGHTA and CDR2 FQGTGA. CDR3 in DNA: TGTGCCAGCAGCCCAAGATACACAGATACGCAGTATTTT. Its translation: CASSPRYTDTQYF.

This rearrangement joins TRBV3-1 (or the pseudogene TRBV3-2) to TRBJ2-5; 13 bases are a match to TRBD2. Germline CDR1 reads LGHDT; CDR2 reads YNNKEL (reference sequence). The length of the CDR3 is 18 residues. The V and J ends lost 0 bases and 5 bases, in that order; junction bases with no gene match: 9. This CDR3 reads CASSQERLAGGGSETQYF. The CDR3 DNA follows: TGTGCCAGCAGCCAAGAGAGACTAGCGGGGGGTGGATCGGAGACCCAGTACTTC.

The genes are TRBV9 and TRBJ2-2; TRBD2 matches at 9 bases. The CDR3 covers 16 residues. V was pared by 4 bases and J by 5 bases, with 9 bases of the junction left unmatched. Germline CDR1 and CDR2: SGDLS and YYNGEE. For the CDR3, the DNA is TGTGCCAGCAGCCCGCGGGGGGGAAGACCTACCGGGGAGCTGTTTTTT. This sequence encodes CASSPRGGRPTGELFF.

This clone turned up a few times. This sequence joins TRBV6-1 and TRBJ2-7; D remains unclear. Germline CDR1 MNHNS, CDR2 SASEGT. This CDR3 spans 12 amino acids. Trimming shortened V by 2 bases and J by 6 bases, and 8 bases separated the two germline ends. CDR3 coding DNA: TGTGCCAGCAGTGAAACGGCGGTCGAGCAGTACGTC. Encoded protein: CASSETAVEQYV.

The CDR3 DNA is TGTGCCAGCAGTTTATCTTCGGGGGAGCTGTTTTTT. Protein product: CASSLSSGELFF. V is TRBV12-3 or TRBV12-4 and J is TRBJ2-2, with D hard to call. This CDR3 has 12 residues. Deletions cut 2 bases from V and 8 bases from J, with 6 bases between.

V gene TRBV5-1 combines with J gene TRBJ1-1; D unclear. With 4 bases removed from V and 0 bases from J, the gap between germline ends came to 16 bases. The CDR3 length is 16 residues. Germline values: CDR1 SGHRS, CDR2 YFSETQ. CDR3: CASSDNALGMNTEAFF. In DNA, the CDR3 is TGCGCCAGCAGCGATAACGCCCTGGGTATGAACACTGAAGCTTTCTTT. Using reference TRBV5-1 and TRBJ1-1 for the parts outside the CDR3, the full variable domain is KAGVTQTPRYLIKTRGQQVTLSCSPISGHRSVSWYQQTPGQGLQFLFEYFSETQRNKGNFPGRFSGRQFSNSRSEMNVSTLELGDSALYLCASSDNALGMNTEAFFGQGTRLTVV.

The chain combines TRBV5-3 with TRBJ2-7; no clear D gene. TRBV5-3 qualifies as an ORF whose function is uncertain. This CDR3 contains 14 residues. The V end was cut by 0 bases, the J end by 2 bases, with 9 bases between. The CDR3 loop is CARSLADETYEQYV. The CDR3 nucleotides are TGTGCCAGAAGCTTGGCAGACGAAACCTACGAGCAGTACGTC.

This clone is a singleton in its sample. The chain uses TRBV30 and TRBJ1-5; D is uncertain. From germline, CDR1 is GTSNPN and CDR2 SVGIG (reference sequence). The CDR3 length is 18 residues. Trimming removed 4 bases at V and 0 bases at J, with 22 bases between. CDR3 DNA sequence: TGTGCCTGGAATATCCGCCAGTTCGAAAAGTATAGCAATCAGCCCCAGCATTTT. Translation gives CAWNIRQFEKYSNQPQHF.

The rearrangement uses TRBV12-5 and TRBJ1-1; D unclear. From germline, CDR1 is LGHNT and CDR2 FRNRAP. CDR3 length: 14 residues. V lost 5 bases, J lost 6 bases, and 16 bases lay in between. This CDR3 reads CASGPPGALPEAFF. CDR3 nucleotides: TGTGCTAGTGGTCCACCAGGAGCTCTACCTGAAGCTTTCTTT.

This chain connects TRBV2 to TRBJ1-5; a possible D gene is TRBD1 (5 bases). V dropped 2 bases and J dropped 4 bases, with 24 bases sitting between them. Germline V CDR1 and CDR2: SNHLY, FYNNEI. There are 19 residues in the CDR3. Written as DNA, the CDR3 is TGTGCCAGCAGTGAAAGCTTACGGCTAGATAGCGGGGGAAATCAGCCCCAGCATTTT. This codes for CASSESLRLDSGGNQPQHF.

The chain recombines TRBV5-1 with TRBJ1-4; TRBD1 matches at 10 bases. Germline trimming cut 3 bases from V and 0 bases from J; bases unmatched to any gene: 2. Germline CDR1 and CDR2: SGHRS and YFSETQ. The CDR3 sequence is 16 residues long. The CDR3 nucleotides are TGCGCCAGCAGCTACGGACAGGGGGCAACTAATGAAAAACTGTTTTTT. Amino acid sequence: CASSYGQGATNEKLFF.

V usage is TRBV5-6 and J usage is TRBJ1-5; the D is unclear. The CDR3 runs 14 residues. V was shortened by 2 bases and J by 7 bases, with 13 bases between the two germline ends. Germline values: CDR1 SGHDT, CDR2 YYEEEE. CDR3 nucleotides: TGTGCCAGCAGCTTAATTGGGGTTGGACAGCCCCAGCATTTT. This translates into CASSLIGVGQPQHF.

V is TRBV6-2 or TRBV6-3 and J is TRBJ2-1; 7 bases align to TRBD2. Germline-derived CDR1 and CDR2 are MNHEY and SVGEGT. V trimming: 2 bases; J trimming: 11 bases; junction bases outside the gene matches: 6. This CDR3 is built from 13 residues. CDR3 coding DNA: TGTGCCAGCAGTTACCTCTCGGGGGGACAGCAGTTCTTC. Translated: CASSYLSGGQQFF.

This chain links TRBV19 with TRBJ2-5; TRBD1 aligns across 10 bases. There are 16 residues in the CDR3. V was clipped by 5 bases and J by 5 bases; unmatched bases: 11. CDR1 and CDR2 from the germline V gene are LNHDA and SQIVND (reference sequence). The CDR3 DNA reads TGTGCCAGTAGTCCCTCCGGGACAGGGGATGGGGAGACCCAGTACTTC. It is translated as CASSPSGTGDGETQYF.

The V call is TRBV18, the J call TRBJ2-5; TRBD1 is a possible D gene (5 bases). The germline gives CDR1 KGHSH, CDR2 LQKENI. V shed 8 bases and J shed 2 bases, with 18 bases lying between them. The CDR3 consists of 15 residues. CDR3 DNA sequence: TGTGCCAGCGCCCTGGCCAGGGAAGGGCAAGAGACCCAGTACTTC. Its translation: CASALAREGQETQYF.

The DNA of the CDR3 is TGTGCCAGCAGTCGGACTAGCGGGGGGGCGGCCAAAAACATTCAGTACTTC. Encoded protein: CASSRTSGGAAKNIQYF. The V gene is TRBV6-2 or TRBV6-3, the J gene TRBJ2-4; 15 bases are a match to TRBD2. Germline CDR1 is MNHEY and CDR2 is SVGEGT. CDR3 length: 17 amino acids. The trim removed 5 bases at V and 1 base at J, leaving 3 bases unmatched.

V gene TRBV10-3 combines with J gene TRBJ2-3, with a possible D match to TRBD2 (6 bases). The CDR3 has 14 residues. The V and J ends lost 7 bases and 1 base respectively, with 12 bases between them. Germline assignment: CDR1 ENHRY and CDR2 SYGVKD. The CDR3 coding sequence is TGTGCCATCAAGGCGGGACTCGGCACAGATACGCAGTATTTT. This codes for CAIKAGLGTDTQYF.

V and J are TRBV5-4 and TRBJ1-3, with TRBD1 matching 7 bases. This CDR3 is built from 14 residues. After removal of 4 bases from V and 1 base from J, the junction contained 2 bases not matched to a gene. CDR1 and CDR2 from the germline V gene are SGHNT and YYREEE (reference sequence). CDR3 coding DNA: TGTGCCAGCAGCCAACAGGGGTCTGGAAACACCATATATTTT. Its translation is CASSQQGSGNTIYF.

The chain links TRBV6-4 to TRBJ2-1; D is perhaps TRBD2 (6 bases). This CDR3 comprises 16 residues. From germline, CDR1 is MRHNA and CDR2 SNTAGT. V dropped 0 bases and J dropped 2 bases, with 11 bases sitting between them. Here the CDR3 reads CASSDSGGEPYNEQFF. In DNA, the CDR3 is TGTGCCAGCAGTGACTCGGGCGGGGAACCCTACAATGAGCAGTTCTTC.

The J gene is TRBJ1-6, the V gene TRBV5-8, with TRBD1 as a possible D gene (5 bases). Germline V gene sequence: CDR1 SGHTS, CDR2 YDEGEE. The CDR3 extends over 16 amino acids. V was pared by 5 bases and J by 0 bases, with 12 bases between. The CDR3 DNA is TGTGCCAGCAGACTTGACAGAATCTCCTATAATTCACCCCTCCACTTT. Translating it yields CASRLDRISYNSPLHF.